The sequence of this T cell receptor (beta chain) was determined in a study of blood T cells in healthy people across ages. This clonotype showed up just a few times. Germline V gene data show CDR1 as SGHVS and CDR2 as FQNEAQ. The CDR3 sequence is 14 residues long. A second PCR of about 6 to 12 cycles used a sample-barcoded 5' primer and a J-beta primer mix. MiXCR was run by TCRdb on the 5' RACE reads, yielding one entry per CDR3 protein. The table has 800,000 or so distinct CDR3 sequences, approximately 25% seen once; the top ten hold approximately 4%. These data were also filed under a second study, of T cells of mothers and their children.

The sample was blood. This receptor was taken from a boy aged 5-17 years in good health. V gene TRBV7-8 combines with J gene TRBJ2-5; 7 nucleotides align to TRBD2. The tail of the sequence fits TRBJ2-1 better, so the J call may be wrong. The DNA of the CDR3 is TGTGCCAGCAGAGGGGCGGGAGTAGTTAATGAGCAGTTCTTC. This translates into CASRGAGVVNEQFF.